This T cell receptor (beta chain) was retrieved from a study of T cell responses to AZD1222 COVID-19 vaccine. Findings and caveats of the study: Two AZD1222 doses significantly raised spike-specific TCR breadth and depth over controls. Only after the peak T cell response were repertoires sampled. The study identified only a handful of AZD1222 recipients as seropositive at baseline.

To note about this clone: What it binds is unknown.

Produced via immunoSEQ multiplex PCR; TCRdb's table is partial and in-frame only. The sample lists around 180,000 clones; 90% to 95% were seen once. Sequenced material: peripheral blood, taken on day 0 of AZD1222 vaccination. The TCR originated in an adult in good health.

CDR3 sequence: CASSPLEWGRINNEQFF. CDR3 bases: TGTGCCAGCAGTCCACTCGAGTGGGGGCGTATCAACAATGAGCAGTTCTTC. The V and J genes are TRBV28 and TRBJ2-1, with D maybe TRBD1 (6 bases). Trimming took off 5 bases at V and 5 bases at J, with 22 bases between the two ends. The CDR3 is 17 residues long. CDR1 and CDR2 from the germline V gene are MDHEN and SYDVKM.